These T cell receptor beta chains were read from a single sample in a study of prognosis after radiotherapy for stage I lung cancer. TCRdb itself ran the multiplex PCR reads through MiXCR, one entry per CDR3 protein. The sample consists of 13,000 to 15,000 distinct CDR3 sequences, roughly 49% of them appearing once. The sample was PBMCs, taken before or after stereotactic body radiation therapy (not recorded which). The receptors derive from a donor of 50 years or more with non-small cell lung cancer. The CDR3 runs from the conserved cysteine through the conserved F or W. A D gene is named only where the DNA matches it firmly. Clone size, where shown, is once, few, many, or a class for clones that have expanded.

d_gene	j_gene	v_gene	abundance	CDR3nt	CDR3aa
-	TRBJ2-1	TRBV5-6	many	TGTGCCAGCAGCTTGGCATCCGCCGGGGTCCTTACTAATGAGCAGTTCTTC	CASSLASAGVLTNEQFF
-	TRBJ2-3	TRBV5-1	-	TGCGCCAGCAGCTTGGCGTTATCGGGAGTCGCAGATACGCAGTATTTT	CASSLALSGVADTQYF
-	TRBJ2-1	TRBV28	-	TGTGCCAGCAGTTTGGGGGGGCCGTCCTACAATGAGCAGTTCTTC	CASSLGGPSYNEQFF
TRBD2	TRBJ2-7	TRBV29-1	many	TGCAGCGTTGTCCCAGCGGGAGGGTACGAGCAGTACTTC	CSVVPAGGYEQYF
-	TRBJ2-6	TRBV28	medium-sized	TGTGCCAGCAGTTTGAGGCGGCACTCTGGGGCCAACGTCCTGACTTTC	CASSLRRHSGANVLTF
-	TRBJ2-5	TRBV19	many	TGTGCCAGTAGGAGGACAGTCTATGAGTACCAAGAGACCCAGTACTTC	CASRRTVYEYQETQYF
-	TRBJ1-2	TRBV24-1	-	-	CAPPKSKTNYGCTF
-	TRBJ2-2	TRBV25-1	many	TGTGCCAGCAGTCGACCGCGGCAGGGAAGTCTTGGCACCGGGGAGCTGTTTTTT	CASSRPRQGSLGTGELFF
TRBD1	TRBJ2-3	TRBV7-9	many	TGTGCCAGCAGCAACTACGGACAGGGGGCAAGGGATACGCAGTATTTT	CASSNYGQGARDTQYF
-	TRBJ2-7	TRBV27	-	TGTGCCAGCAGTTTTGGGGGGGCTGGCGAGCAGTACTTC	CASSFGGAGEQYF